The entry that follows covers one T cell receptor (beta chain) sequence. The sample holds many counts of this clonotype. Its antigen is unknown. Per-base qualities were not stored, and no clone one base away is much larger. These data are taken from a study of T cells in Graves' hyperthyroidism and ophthalmopathy (dated by TCRdb to between 2018 and 2020). Background on the whole study: To identify distinguishing TCR V-J signatures, a discovery cohort of around 98 patients was used, comprising 43 with Graves' ophthalmopathy and some 57 with stable Graves' hyperthyroidism. Prospective prediction of ophthalmopathy was tested in an independent validation cohort of 18 to 20 hyperthyroidism patients and 17 patients who later progressed to ophthalmopathy. The 75 to 100 discovery patients were divided at random into training and test sets in a 7:3 ratio. The study also compared thyroid tissue and blood T-cell repertoires from more than five Graves' hyperthyroidism patients. After blood sampling, hyperthyroidism patients were treated with methimazole at a starting dose of 30 mg daily, and ophthalmopathy patients were treated with high-dose intravenous methylprednisolone. According to the paper, TCR Vbeta CDR3 sequencing was carried out on approximately 140 peripheral blood samples, which came from under 50 ophthalmopathy, 75 to 80 hyperthyroidism and approximately 17 progressor patients. Here is what the overall study found, with its caveats: A model built on a 13 V-J signature distinguished ophthalmopathy from stable hyperthyroidism, reaching 85% to 90% sensitivity and approximately 81% specificity in cross-validation and 80%/75% in testing. No statistical method was used to fix the sample size in advance, and group allocation was not hidden from the investigators. Most expanded thyroid clonotypes (frequency above 0.001) were also detected in blood, a finding suggesting that blood repertoires may reflect thyroid immune responses. During validation, the model predicted progression to ophthalmopathy a median of approximately 7 months ahead of onset, with 70.59% sensitivity and roughly 72% specificity.

The CDR3 covers 15 residues, taking in both the cysteine and the phenylalanine. Left in the record is the CDR3 DNA by itself, 45 bases read in frame from the first base. CDR1 SGHRS and CDR2 YFSETQ were looked up in the germline V gene. V and J are trimmed by 0 bases and 4 bases, and the gene matches miss 5 bases of the junction. The TCR beta CDR3 regions were amplified from RNA transcripts. A first-round RT-PCR of the TCR CDR3 used the HTBI primer set with the Qiagen OneStep RT-PCR kit. A second multiplex PCR round built the libraries, followed by size selection and purification. Sequencing of the libraries was done on an Illumina HiSeq2000 using paired-end 100 bp reads. The source study handled its data this way. Raw data were processed with SOAPnuke, discarding reads with adapters, uncalled bases, mean Phred below 15, or no exact constant-primer or identifier match. COPE v1.2.5 was used to merge the high-quality paired reads, and each unique nucleotide sequence was defined as a clonotype. MiTCR v1.1 was used to align the clonotypes against IMGT TRBV, TRBD and TRBJ reference segments. The analysis included only V-J combinations with a frequency above 0.0001, which together covered approximately 99% of the repertoires. A TCS score was defined as the ratio between F50 (clonal expansion) and ExV (chaos), using BLOSUM62-based TCRdist between CDR3 peptides within each V-J. Welch's t-statistics and random forest reduced roughly 530 V-J features to 13, which were used in a naive Bayes classifier (R e1071). Thyroid-blood repertoire similarity was quantified with the Morisita-Horn index. In-frame beta chains were kept once TCRdb had trimmed the public reads at Q25 with fastp and called clones with MiXCR. CDR3 protein sequences are deduplicated, and each keeps its most common genes and DNA. The V and J calls and clone size come from TCRdb's table, not from the authors' own analysis. Recorded for this sample are about 98,000 distinct CDR3 sequences; approximately 40% of them occurred a single time. The ten largest clones take up roughly a tenth of the sample.

Stable Graves' hyperthyroidism was defined as the absence of progression to ophthalmopathy over 18 months of follow-up. Hyperthyroidism patients were newly diagnosed, had a disease duration of under 2 months, and were aged 18 to 65 years. Exclusion was applied to patients with uncontrolled infections, other autoimmune diseases, pregnancy or lactation. Diagnoses were established on the basis of clinical symptoms, serum thyroxine and TRAb, thyroid ultrasound, and orbital computed tomography. Trizol reagent was used to extract total RNA, and RNA quality was then checked on an Agilent 2100 Bioanalyzer.

The sequence came from a woman between 25 and 40 years old with Graves' hyperthyroidism. Recombination connected TRBV5-1 to TRBJ2-7, with 9 bases in between that match TRBD1. Material for sequencing was peripheral blood or thyroid tissue (not recorded which). The bases are TGCGCCAGCAGCTTGGCCGGGACAGGGCAATACGAGCAGTACTTC. This codes for CASSLAGTGQYEQYF.